In its sample, the clone carrying this T cell receptor (beta chain) was seen once. This table comes from immunoSEQ multiplex PCR, and its TCRdb copy is limited to in-frame clones, with some not included. The table lists roughly 300,000 clones, approximately 84% of them singletons. The entry originates in a study of blood T cell repertoires in COVID-19. Study summary: PBMCs, B-cell-depleted T cells, or T cells were the source of the cDNA or gDNA that made up the material.

Allocation to cohorts depended on clinical history reported by the participants. This CDR3 region has 15 residues. Trimming removed 2 bases from V and 5 bases from J; junction bases left unmatched: 8. Germline values: CDR1 LNHDA, CDR2 SQIVND (reference sequence). The TCR was taken from a woman younger than 30 who had recovered from COVID-19. V gene TRBV19 combines with J gene TRBJ2-7; 8 nucleotides agree with TRBD1. Input material: PBMCs or T cells enriched from blood (not recorded which). The CDR3 region is CASSISRTGINEQYF. The CDR3 bases are TGTGCCAGTAGTATATCCCGGACAGGGATAAACGAGCAGTACTTC.